This passage covers 7 T cell receptor beta chains from one sample sequenced in a study of CD8 T cells in ankylosing spondylitis. No antigen has been identified for these receptors. TCRdb re-analysed the 5' RACE reads in MiXCR, keeping a single row per CDR3 protein. The sample carries around 130,000 distinct CDR3 sequences, 17% recorded once. Study-level points and caveats: Typical of ankylosing spondylitis blood, it appeared, was a TCR beta motif of about eight highly homologous variants.

The specimen was blood, either unsorted or a sorted T cell fraction (not recorded which). The source is a male donor with ankylosing spondylitis.

V and J are TRBV28 and TRBJ2-2; no reliable D call. The V gene's germline CDR1 is MDHEN and CDR2 SYDVKM. This CDR3 has 11 amino acids. V lost 7 bases to trimming and J lost 7 bases, with 7 bases between them. Written as DNA, the CDR3 is TGTGCCAGCAAAGGGATCGGGGAGCTGTTTTTT. Its translation: CASKGIGELFF.

The J gene is TRBJ2-3, the V gene TRBV7-9; 7 bases map to TRBD2. Germline assignment: CDR1 SEHNR and CDR2 FQNEAQ (reference sequence). This CDR3 comprises 17 residues. Germline trimming cut 3 bases from V and 2 bases from J; bases unmatched to any gene: 11. The CDR3 nucleotides are TGTGCCAGCAGCTTTCCGATTCGGGAGGCCATCACAGATACGCAGTATTTT. Translation: CASSFPIREAITDTQYF.

The V call is TRBV7-9, the J call TRBJ2-1; no firm D call. The V end was cut by 1 base, the J end by 0 bases, with 7 bases between. The germline CDR1 and CDR2 sequences are SEHNR and FQNEAQ (reference sequence). This CDR3 has 15 amino acids. CDR3 protein: CASSLVRSSYNEQFF. The CDR3 nucleotides are TGTGCCAGCAGCTTAGTGCGGAGCTCCTACAATGAGCAGTTCTTC.

The chain employs TRBV7-8 and TRBJ2-3; D possibly corresponds to TRBD1 (5 bases). Germline CDR1 is SGHVS and CDR2 is FQNEAQ. V lost 1 base and J lost 2, with 13 bases in between. This CDR3 region has 16 residues. CDR3 protein: CASSLGPGMVTDTQYF. The CDR3 DNA sequence: TGTGCCAGCAGCTTAGGACCAGGGATGGTCACAGATACGCAGTATTTT.

In its sample, this clonotype was seen a few times. This CDR3 is CASGLGLESYGYTF. The CDR3 nucleotides are TGTGCTAGTGGTTTGGGCCTCGAGAGCTATGGCTACACCTTC. This sequence joins TRBV12-5 and TRBJ1-2; D gene unclear. Germline V gene sequence: CDR1 LGHNT, CDR2 FRNRAP. With 1 base removed from V and 4 bases from J, the gap between germline ends came to 10 bases. This CDR3 comprises 14 residues.

This clonotype has only a few counts. The rearrangement joins TRBV29-1 to TRBJ2-2, with 12 nucleotides matching TRBD1. Germline CDR1 and CDR2: SQVTM and ANQGSEA. Germline trimming cut 7 bases from V and 5 bases from J; bases unmatched to any gene: 8. CDR3 length: 15 residues. Here the CDR3 DNA reads TGCAGCGCCCCACGGGGACAGGGGGCGACCGGGGAGCTGTTTTTT. Its protein is CSAPRGQGATGELFF.

The rearrangement joins TRBV28 to TRBJ2-1; 14 bases match TRBD2. V was clipped by 6 bases and J by 7 bases; unmatched bases: 5. The CDR3 runs 15 residues. Germline V gives CDR1 MDHEN, CDR2 SYDVKM. The CDR3 DNA is TGTGCCAGCAGGGGGACTAGCGGGAGTTTTAATGAGCAGTTCTTC. As protein: CASRGTSGSFNEQFF.